This T cell receptor beta chain originates from a study of blood T cell repertoires in COVID-19. CDR3 length: 16 residues. Looked up from germline, CDR1 is SGHTA and CDR2 is FQGTGA. V dropped 5 bases and J dropped 5; count of bases not matched to a gene: 7. The method was immunoSEQ multiplex PCR; TCRdb's version includes in-frame clones alone and lacks a portion of them. The table lists about 190,000 clones, around 90% of them singletons. The specimen was peripheral blood. The chain links TRBV7-3 to TRBJ1-6, with 9 positions matching TRBD1. This receptor was taken from a man aged 45-65 years with acute or convalescent COVID-19. CDR3: CASSETGGRHNSPLHF. The CDR3 DNA is TGTGCCAGCAGCGAAACAGGGGGCAGACATAATTCACCCCTCCACTTT.